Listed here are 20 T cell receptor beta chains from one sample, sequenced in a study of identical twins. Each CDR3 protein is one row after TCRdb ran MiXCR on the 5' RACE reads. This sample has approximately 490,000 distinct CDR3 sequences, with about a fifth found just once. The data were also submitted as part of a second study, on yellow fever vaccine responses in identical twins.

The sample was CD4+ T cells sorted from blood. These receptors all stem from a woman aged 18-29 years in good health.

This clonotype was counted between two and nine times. The CDR3 is CSATGGWAEAFF. CDR3 DNA sequence: TGCAGTGCCACGGGGGGATGGGCTGAAGCTTTCTTT. The rearrangement uses TRBV20-1 and TRBJ1-1; D might be TRBD1 (5 bases). V was trimmed by 6 bases and J by 6 bases, leaving 14 bases between them. CDR3 length: 12 residues. The germline V gene encodes CDR1 DFQATT and CDR2 SNEGSKA (reference sequence).

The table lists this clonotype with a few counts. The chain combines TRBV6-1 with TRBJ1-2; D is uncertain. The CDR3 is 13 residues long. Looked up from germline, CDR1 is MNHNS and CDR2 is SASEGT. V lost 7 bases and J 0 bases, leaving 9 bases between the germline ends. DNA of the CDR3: TGTGCCAGCAAGGTTATGGCTAACTATGGCTACACCTTC. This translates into CASKVMANYGYTF.

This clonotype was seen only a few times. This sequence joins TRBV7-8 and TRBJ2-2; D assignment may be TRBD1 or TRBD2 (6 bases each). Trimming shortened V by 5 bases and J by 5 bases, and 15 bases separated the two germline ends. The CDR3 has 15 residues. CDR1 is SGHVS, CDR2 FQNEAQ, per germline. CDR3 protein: CASSPGPGATGELFF. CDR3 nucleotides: TGTGCCAGCAGCCCCGGGCCGGGGGCGACCGGGGAGCTGTTTTTT. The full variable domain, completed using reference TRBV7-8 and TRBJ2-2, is GAGVSQSPRYKVAKRGQDVALRCDPISGHVSLFWYQQALGQGPEFLTYFQNEAQLDKSGLPSDRFFAERPEGSVSTLKIQRTQQEDSAVYLCASSPGPGATGELFFGEGSRLTVL.

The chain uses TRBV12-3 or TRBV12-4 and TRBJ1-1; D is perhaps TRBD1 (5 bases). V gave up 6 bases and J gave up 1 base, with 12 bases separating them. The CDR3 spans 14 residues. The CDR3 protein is CASSKGVSNTEAFF. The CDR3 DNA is TGTGCCAGCAGCAAAGGGGTCTCGAACACTGAAGCTTTCTTT.

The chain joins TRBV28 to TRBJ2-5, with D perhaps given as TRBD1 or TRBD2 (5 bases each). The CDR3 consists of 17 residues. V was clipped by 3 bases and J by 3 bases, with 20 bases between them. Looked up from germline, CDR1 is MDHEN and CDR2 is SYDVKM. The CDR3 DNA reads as TGTGCCAGCAGTTTTTCTTATACGGATTGGGGGAAAGAGACCCAGTACTTC. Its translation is CASSFSYTDWGKETQYF.

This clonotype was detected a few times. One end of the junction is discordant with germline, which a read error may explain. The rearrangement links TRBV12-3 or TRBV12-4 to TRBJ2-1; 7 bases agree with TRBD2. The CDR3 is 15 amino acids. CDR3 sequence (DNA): TGTGCCAGCAGTGTAGCGGGCCATACCTACAATGAGCAGTTCTTC. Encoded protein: CASSVAGHTYNEQFF.

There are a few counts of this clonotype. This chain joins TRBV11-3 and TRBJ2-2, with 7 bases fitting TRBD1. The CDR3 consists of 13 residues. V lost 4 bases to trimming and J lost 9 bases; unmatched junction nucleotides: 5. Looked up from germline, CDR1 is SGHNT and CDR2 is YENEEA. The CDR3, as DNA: TGTGCCAGCAGCTCAAAAGGGGGCCGGGAGCTGTTTTTT. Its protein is CASSSKGGRELFF. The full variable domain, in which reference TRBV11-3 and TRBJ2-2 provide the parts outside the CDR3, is EAGVVQSPRYKIIEKKQPVAFWCNPISGHNTLYWYLQNLGQGPELLIRYENEEAVDDSQLPKDRFSAERLKGVDSTLKIQPAELGDSAVYLCASSSKGGRELFFGEGSRLTVL.

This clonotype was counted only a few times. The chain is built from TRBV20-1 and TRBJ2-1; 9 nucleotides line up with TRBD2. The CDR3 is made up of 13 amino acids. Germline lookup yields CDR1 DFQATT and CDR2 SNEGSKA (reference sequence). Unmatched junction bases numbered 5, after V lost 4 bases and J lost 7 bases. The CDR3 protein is CSATSGDRNEQFF. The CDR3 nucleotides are TGCAGTGCTACTAGCGGGGATAGGAATGAGCAGTTCTTC.

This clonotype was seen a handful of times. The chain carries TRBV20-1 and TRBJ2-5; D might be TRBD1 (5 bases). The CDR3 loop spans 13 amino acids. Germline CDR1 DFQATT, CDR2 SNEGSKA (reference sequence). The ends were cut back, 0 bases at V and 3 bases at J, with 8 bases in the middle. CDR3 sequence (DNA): TGCAGTGCTAGAGAAGGCAGGGAAGAGACCCAGTACTTC. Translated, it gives CSAREGREETQYF.

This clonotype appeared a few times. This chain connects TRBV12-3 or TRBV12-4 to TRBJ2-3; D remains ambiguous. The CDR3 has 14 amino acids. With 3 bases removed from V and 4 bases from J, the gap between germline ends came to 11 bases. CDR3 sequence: CASSLSRWADTQYF. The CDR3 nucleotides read TGTGCCAGCAGTTTGTCTAGATGGGCAGATACGCAGTATTTT.

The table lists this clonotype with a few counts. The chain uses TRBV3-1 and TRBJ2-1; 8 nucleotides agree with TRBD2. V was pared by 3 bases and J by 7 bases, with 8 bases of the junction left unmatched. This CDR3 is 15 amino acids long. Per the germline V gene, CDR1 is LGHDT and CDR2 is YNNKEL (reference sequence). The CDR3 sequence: CASSHSGSRVNEQFF. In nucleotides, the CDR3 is TGTGCCAGCAGCCACAGCGGGAGTAGAGTGAATGAGCAGTTCTTC.

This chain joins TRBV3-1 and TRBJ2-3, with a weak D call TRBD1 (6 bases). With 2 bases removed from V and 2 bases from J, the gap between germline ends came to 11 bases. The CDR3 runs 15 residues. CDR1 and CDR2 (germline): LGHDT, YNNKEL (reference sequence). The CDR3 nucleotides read TGTGCCAGCAGCCAAATTCGGACAGCCACAGATACGCAGTATTTT. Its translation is CASSQIRTATDTQYF.

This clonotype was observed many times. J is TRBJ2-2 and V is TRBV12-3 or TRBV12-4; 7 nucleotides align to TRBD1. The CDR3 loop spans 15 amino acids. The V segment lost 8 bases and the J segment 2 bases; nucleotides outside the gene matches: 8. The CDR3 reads CASRSGGVNTGELFF. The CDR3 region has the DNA TGTGCCAGCCGATCAGGGGGAGTCAACACCGGGGAGCTGTTTTTT.

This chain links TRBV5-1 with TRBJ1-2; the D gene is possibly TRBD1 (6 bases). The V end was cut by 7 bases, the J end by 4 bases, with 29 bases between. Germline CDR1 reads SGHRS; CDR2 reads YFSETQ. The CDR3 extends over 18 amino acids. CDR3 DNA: TGCGCCAGCCGGGGTACGGGGACACGGGAGGAGGCCCGCTATGGCTACACCTTC. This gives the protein CASRGTGTREEARYGYTF.

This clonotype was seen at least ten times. CDR3 DNA: TGTGCCAGCAGCCAACGGGCCATAGCCAAAAACATTCAGTACTTC. Its translation is CASSQRAIAKNIQYF. The chain employs TRBV3-1 and TRBJ2-4; D unclear. From germline, CDR1 is LGHDT and CDR2 YNNKEL (reference sequence). The V end was cut by 2 bases, the J end by 0 bases, with 8 bases between. The CDR3 sequence is 15 residues long. The full variable domain, with the rest looked up from reference TRBV3-1 and TRBJ2-4, is DTAVSQTPKYLVTQMGNDKSIKCEQNLGHDTMYWYKQDSKKFLKIMFSYNNKELIINETVPNRFSPKSPDKAHLNLHINSLELGDSAVYFCASSQRAIAKNIQYFGAGTRLSVL.

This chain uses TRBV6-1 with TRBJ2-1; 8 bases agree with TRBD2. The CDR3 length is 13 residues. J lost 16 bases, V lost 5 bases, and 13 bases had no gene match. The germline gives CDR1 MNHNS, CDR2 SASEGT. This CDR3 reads CASSTGAGGLFFF. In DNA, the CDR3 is TGTGCCAGCAGTACGGGGGCGGGAGGACTTTTTTTCTTC.

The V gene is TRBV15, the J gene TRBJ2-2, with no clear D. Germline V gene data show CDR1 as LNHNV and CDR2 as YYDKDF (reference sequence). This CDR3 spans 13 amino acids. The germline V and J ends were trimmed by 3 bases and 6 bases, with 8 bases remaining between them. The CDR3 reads CATSSGEAGELFF. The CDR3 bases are TGTGCCACCAGCAGCGGCGAGGCCGGGGAGCTGTTTTTT.

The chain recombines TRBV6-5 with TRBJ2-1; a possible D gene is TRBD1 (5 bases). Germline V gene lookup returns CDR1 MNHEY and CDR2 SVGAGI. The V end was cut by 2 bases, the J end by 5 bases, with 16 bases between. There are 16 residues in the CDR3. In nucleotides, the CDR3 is TGTGCCAGCAGTTACAGGAGTTTGTCGGACAACAATGAGCAGTTCTTC. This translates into CASSYRSLSDNNEQFF.

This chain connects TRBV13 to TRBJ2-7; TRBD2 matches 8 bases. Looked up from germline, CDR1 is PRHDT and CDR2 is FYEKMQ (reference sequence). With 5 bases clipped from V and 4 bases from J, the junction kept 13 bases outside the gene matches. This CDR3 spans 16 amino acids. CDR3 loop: CASSSFRTSIPYEQYF. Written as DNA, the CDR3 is TGTGCCAGCAGCAGTTTCAGGACTAGCATTCCGTACGAGCAGTACTTC.

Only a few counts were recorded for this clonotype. This CDR3 reads CASSGGRNDEQYF. In nucleotides, the CDR3 is TGCGCCAGCAGTGGGGGGAGAAACGACGAGCAGTACTTC. The chain employs TRBV5-1 and TRBJ2-7, with D possibly being TRBD2 (6 bases). Trimming stripped 5 bases from V and 5 bases from J, with 14 bases between. CDR1 and CDR2 (germline): SGHRS, YFSETQ. The CDR3 is 13 residues long.